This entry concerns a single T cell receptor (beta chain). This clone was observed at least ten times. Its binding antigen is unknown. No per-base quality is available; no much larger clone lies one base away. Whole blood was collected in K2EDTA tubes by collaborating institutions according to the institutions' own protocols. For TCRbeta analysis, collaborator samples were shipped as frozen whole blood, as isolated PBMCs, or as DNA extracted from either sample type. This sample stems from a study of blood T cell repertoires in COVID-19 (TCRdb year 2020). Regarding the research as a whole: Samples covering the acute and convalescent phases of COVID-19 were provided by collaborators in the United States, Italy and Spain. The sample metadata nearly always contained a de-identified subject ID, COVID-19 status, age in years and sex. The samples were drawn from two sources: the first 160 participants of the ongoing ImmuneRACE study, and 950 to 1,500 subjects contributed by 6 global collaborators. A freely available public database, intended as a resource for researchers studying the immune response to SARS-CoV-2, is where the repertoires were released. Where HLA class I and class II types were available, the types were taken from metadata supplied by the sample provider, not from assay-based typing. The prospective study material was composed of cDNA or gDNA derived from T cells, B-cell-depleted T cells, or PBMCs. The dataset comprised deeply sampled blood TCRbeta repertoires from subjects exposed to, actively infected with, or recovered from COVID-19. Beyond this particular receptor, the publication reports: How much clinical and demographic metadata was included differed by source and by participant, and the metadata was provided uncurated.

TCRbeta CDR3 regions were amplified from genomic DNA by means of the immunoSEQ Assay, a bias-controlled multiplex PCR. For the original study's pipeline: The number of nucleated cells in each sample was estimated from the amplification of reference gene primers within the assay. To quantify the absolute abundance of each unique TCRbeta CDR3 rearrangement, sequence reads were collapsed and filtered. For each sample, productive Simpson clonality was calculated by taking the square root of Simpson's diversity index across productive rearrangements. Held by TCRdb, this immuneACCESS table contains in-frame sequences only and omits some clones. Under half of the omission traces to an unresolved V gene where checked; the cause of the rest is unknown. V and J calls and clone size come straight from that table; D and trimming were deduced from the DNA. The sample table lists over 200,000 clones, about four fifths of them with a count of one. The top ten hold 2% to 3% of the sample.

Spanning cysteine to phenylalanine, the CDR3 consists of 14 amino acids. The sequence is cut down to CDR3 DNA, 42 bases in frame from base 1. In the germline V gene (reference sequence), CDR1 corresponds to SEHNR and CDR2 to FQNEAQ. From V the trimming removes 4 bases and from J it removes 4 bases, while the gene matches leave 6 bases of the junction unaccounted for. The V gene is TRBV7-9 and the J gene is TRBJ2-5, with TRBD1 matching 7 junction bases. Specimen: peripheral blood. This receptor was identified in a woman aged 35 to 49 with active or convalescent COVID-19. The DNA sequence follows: TGTGCCAGCAGCTCTGACAGGGTGAGAGAGACCCAGTACTTC. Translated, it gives CASSSDRVRETQYF.